The T cell receptor beta chain described here comes from a study of T cell responses to AZD1222 COVID-19 vaccine. Notes on the study in general: In all cases, repertoires were sampled only after the peak T cell response.

This clone showed up just once. The target antigen is unknown. Clones were sequenced by immunoSEQ multiplex PCR, and TCRdb holds only the in-frame ones, with some missing. The sample yields 120,000 to 150,000 clones, less than 95% seen once. CDR3 length: 14 amino acids. Germline CDR1 MNHEY, CDR2 SVGAGI. V shed 6 bases, J shed 4 bases, and the junction held 7 bases outside the gene matches. The sequence was collected from an adult in good health. This chain uses TRBV6-5 with TRBJ1-2; 8 nucleotides align to TRBD1. The specimen comprised peripheral blood, sampled on day 0 of AZD1222 vaccination. Here the CDR3 DNA reads TGTGCCAGCAGCCGAGGACAGGGCCCCTATGGCTACACCTTC. Residues: CASSRGQGPYGYTF.